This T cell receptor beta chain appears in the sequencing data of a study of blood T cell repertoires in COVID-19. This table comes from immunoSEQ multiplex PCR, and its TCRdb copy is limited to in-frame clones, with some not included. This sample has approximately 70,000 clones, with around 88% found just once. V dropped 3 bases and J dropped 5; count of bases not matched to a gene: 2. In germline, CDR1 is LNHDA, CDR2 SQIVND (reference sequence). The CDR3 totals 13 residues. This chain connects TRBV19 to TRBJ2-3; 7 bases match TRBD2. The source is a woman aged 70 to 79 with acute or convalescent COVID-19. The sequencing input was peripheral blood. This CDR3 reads CASSIGGGDTQYF. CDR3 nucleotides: TGTGCCAGTAGTATCGGCGGGGGAGATACGCAGTATTTT.